These 22 T cell receptor beta chains were sequenced from one sample in a study of blood T cell repertoires in COVID-19. The data were produced by immunoSEQ multiplex PCR, yet TCRdb's version contains in-frame clones alone and is incomplete. Of roughly 190,000 clones in the sample, roughly 87% were seen once. Input material: peripheral blood. Source of these receptors: a woman in her forties with acute or convalescent COVID-19.

This sequence joins TRBV5-8 and TRBJ2-7; 9 bases map to TRBD1. Trimming cost V 5 bases and J 5 bases; bases outside gene matches: 8. Germline CDR1 and CDR2: SGHTS and YDEGEE. This CDR3 has 14 residues. As DNA, the CDR3 is TGTGCCAGCAGTAGAACCGGGACAGGGAACGAGCAGTACTTC. This gives the protein CASSRTGTGNEQYF. Full variable domain (rest looked up from reference TRBV5-8 and TRBJ2-7): EAGVTQSPTHLIKTRGQQATLRCSPISGHTSVYWYQQALGLGLQFLLWYDEGEERNRGNFPPRFSGRQFPNYSSELNVNALELEDSALYLCASSRTGTGNEQYFGPGTRLTVT.

The chain carries TRBV28 and TRBJ1-2; tentative D call: TRBD1 (5 bases). V was shortened by 10 bases and J by 8 bases, with 23 bases between the two germline ends. Germline CDR1 MDHEN, CDR2 SYDVKM. The CDR3 totals 14 residues. CDR3 region: CATFRTFPTPGYTF. Written as DNA, the CDR3 is TGTGCCACCTTCCGGACATTTCCCACGCCGGGCTACACCTTC.

The rearrangement links TRBV29-1 to TRBJ1-3; D is undetermined. This CDR3 contains 14 residues. CDR1 and CDR2 (germline): SQVTM, ANQGSEA. The germline V and J ends were trimmed by 4 bases and 2 bases, with 12 bases remaining between them. CDR3 DNA: TGCAGCGTTGTGGCAACAGACCCTGGAAACACCATATATTTT. This sequence encodes CSVVATDPGNTIYF.

The chain is built from TRBV7-9 and TRBJ1-2; D might be TRBD1 (5 bases). The CDR3 spans 15 residues. V was clipped by 5 bases and J by 0 bases, with 13 bases between them. Germline-derived CDR1 and CDR2 are SEHNR and FQNEAQ (reference sequence). The CDR3 region is CASSPGLFSNYGYTF. CDR3 nucleotides: TGTGCCAGCAGCCCGGGACTCTTCTCTAACTATGGCTACACCTTC.

DNA of the CDR3: TGTGCCAGCAGTGAGCCTAGCTATGAATTTGAGCAGTTCTTC. It yields the protein CASSEPSYEFEQFF. The chain combines TRBV2 with TRBJ2-1; a possible D gene is TRBD2 (5 bases). Trimming removed 3 bases at V and 9 bases at J, with 15 bases between. This CDR3 spans 14 amino acids. The germline V gene has CDR1 SNHLY and CDR2 FYNNEI.

The chain joins TRBV15 to TRBJ2-5; 8 bases fit TRBD1. V shed 2 bases, J shed 5 bases, and the junction held 7 bases outside the gene matches. This CDR3 has 15 residues. CDR1 and CDR2 from the germline V gene are LNHNV and YYDKDF (reference sequence). The CDR3 region is CATSRSTGQEETQYF. The CDR3 nucleotides read TGTGCCACCAGCAGATCTACGGGACAGGAGGAGACCCAGTACTTC.

This rearrangement joins TRBV30 to TRBJ1-6; 7 nucleotides match TRBD1. This CDR3 contains 14 residues. CDR1 is GTSNPN, CDR2 SVGIG, per germline (reference sequence). After removal of 4 bases from V and 8 bases from J, the junction contained 8 bases not matched to a gene. This CDR3 is CAWKGQARYSPLHF. In nucleotides, the CDR3 is TGTGCCTGGAAAGGACAGGCCAGATATTCACCCCTCCACTTT.

V and J are TRBV3-1 (or the pseudogene TRBV3-2) and TRBJ2-3; 9 bases map to TRBD2. The CDR3 is 17 residues long. Germline CDR1 reads LGHDT; CDR2 reads YNNKEL (reference sequence). V lost 1 base to trimming and J lost 4 bases; unmatched junction nucleotides: 9. Here the CDR3 DNA reads TGTGCCAGCAGCCAAGGTATTAGCGGGAGTTTCGCAGATACGCAGTATTTT. Its translation is CASSQGISGSFADTQYF.

This clone was picked up a small number of times. This chain joins TRBV29-1 and TRBJ1-2, with 9 bases identical to TRBD1. V was clipped by 7 bases and J by 4 bases; unmatched bases: 4. Germline CDR1 reads SQVTM; CDR2 reads ANQGSEA. The length of the CDR3 is 12 residues. As DNA, the CDR3 is TGCAGCGATGGACAGGGGAGCTATGGCTACACCTTC. Translating it yields CSDGQGSYGYTF. The full variable domain, in which reference TRBV29-1 and TRBJ1-2 provide the parts outside the CDR3, is SAVISQKPSRDICQRGTSLTIQCQVDSQVTMMFWYRQQPGQSLTLIATANQGSEATYESGFVIDKFPISRPNLTFSTLTVSNMSPEDSSIYLCSDGQGSYGYTFGSGTRLTVV.

This clone was seen just once. The gene calls are TRBV7-2 and TRBJ2-5; D is possibly TRBD2 (5 bases). Between the trimmed V and J ends, which lost 4 bases and 5 bases, there was a span of 17 bases. This CDR3 is 15 amino acids long. Germline lookup yields CDR1 SGHTA and CDR2 FQGNSA. The CDR3 protein is CASSSALTGMETQYF. The CDR3 bases are TGTGCCAGCAGCTCCGCCTTAACGGGAATGGAGACCCAGTACTTC.

The chain employs TRBV4-2 and TRBJ1-6; weak D call: TRBD1 (6 bases). This CDR3 is 16 amino acids long. Between the trimmed V and J ends, which lost 5 bases and 10 bases, there was a span of 21 bases. Germline-derived CDR1 and CDR2 are LGHNA and YNFKEQ. Here the CDR3 DNA reads TGTGCCAGCAGCGACGCCCTACAGGGTATTGAGTCACCCCTCCACTTT. Translation gives CASSDALQGIESPLHF.

The chain employs TRBV6-5 and TRBJ1-2; 7 positions agree with TRBD1. The V segment lost 5 bases and the J segment 0 bases; nucleotides outside the gene matches: 6. Germline CDR1 reads MNHEY; CDR2 reads SVGAGI. The CDR3 covers 15 residues. The CDR3 sequence is CASSKRQGANYGYTF. The CDR3 DNA is TGTGCCAGCAGTAAGCGACAGGGAGCTAACTATGGCTACACCTTC.

The V and J genes are TRBV7-2 and TRBJ2-7, with TRBD1 identical over 9 bases. V gave up 1 base and J gave up 2 bases; unmatched junction bases: 6. The germline gives CDR1 SGHTA, CDR2 FQGNSA. CDR3 length equals 16 residues. This CDR3 is CASSLEAGTGTYEQYF. The CDR3, as DNA: TGTGCCAGCAGCTTAGAAGCCGGGACAGGGACCTACGAGCAGTACTTC.

The genes are TRBV12-2 and TRBJ2-7; the table's D call, TRBD2, has no DNA check behind it. TRBV12-2 is flagged as a pseudogene. The CDR3 extends over 16 amino acids. The CDR3 DNA reads as TGTGCAAGTCGCTTAGCGCTAGTCCTGCCGTATACTGAGCAGTACTTC. Amino acid sequence: CASRLALVLPYTEQYF.

The count of this clone is one. The chain links TRBV2 to TRBJ2-3; D gene ambiguous. This CDR3 spans 14 amino acids. CDR1 is SNHLY, CDR2 FYNNEI, per germline. Trimming cost V 4 bases and J 1 base, with 9 bases left between them. CDR3 nucleotides: TGTGCCAGCAGTGGCCGGGTCCGCACAGATACGCAGTATTTT. Encoded protein: CASSGRVRTDTQYF.

V is TRBV5-1 and J is TRBJ2-2, with D possibly matching TRBD1 (5 bases). V dropped 2 bases and J dropped 4 bases, with 15 bases sitting between them. CDR3 length equals 16 residues. Looked up from germline, CDR1 is SGHRS and CDR2 is YFSETQ. Here the CDR3 reads CASSFSGIRSTGELFF. The CDR3 DNA follows: TGCGCCAGCAGCTTTTCAGGGATCCGTAGCACCGGGGAGCTGTTTTTT. The variable domain in full, with the rest retrieved from reference TRBV5-1 and TRBJ2-2, is KAGVTQTPRYLIKTRGQQVTLSCSPISGHRSVSWYQQTPGQGLQFLFEYFSETQRNKGNFPGRFSGRQFSNSRSEMNVSTLELGDSALYLCASSFSGIRSTGELFFGEGSRLTVL.

The chain is built from TRBV7-9 and TRBJ2-2; 14 nucleotides line up with TRBD2. Germline V gene lookup returns CDR1 SEHNR and CDR2 FQNEAQ (reference sequence). This CDR3 is 17 amino acids long. Trimming at V came to 6 bases and at J to 2 bases, leaving 5 bases not matched to a gene. The CDR3 here is CASRWTSGGFNTGELFF. The DNA of the CDR3 is TGTGCCAGCAGATGGACTAGCGGGGGGTTTAACACCGGGGAGCTGTTTTTT.

The CDR3: CASSLARGTSNEQFF. CDR3 nucleotide sequence: TGTGCCAGCAGCCTTGCCAGGGGCACCTCCAATGAGCAGTTCTTC. This rearrangement joins TRBV9 to TRBJ2-1, with a weak D call TRBD1 (6 bases). Germline CDR1 is SGDLS and CDR2 is YYNGEE. CDR3 length: 15 residues. V lost 4 bases and J lost 6, with 17 bases in between.

This sequence joins TRBV7-9 and TRBJ2-7; no clear D gene. V lost 3 bases, J lost 4 bases, and 13 bases lay in between. Looked up from germline, CDR1 is SEHNR and CDR2 is FQNEAQ (reference sequence). CDR3 length: 14 amino acids. CDR3 region: CASSFAGTEYEQYF. The CDR3 DNA is TGTGCCAGCAGCTTCGCCGGTACTGAATACGAGCAGTACTTC.

The V call is TRBV11-2, the J call TRBJ1-2; no clear D. Germline loops: CDR1 SGHAT, CDR2 FQNNGV. V was shortened by 4 bases and J by 8 bases, with 11 bases between the two germline ends. The length of the CDR3 is 12 residues. This chain's CDR3 is CASSSQVRGYTF. CDR3 sequence (DNA): TGTGCCAGCAGCTCCCAGGTGCGCGGCTACACCTTC.

Details on this clone: The sample holds other DNA sequences that translate to the same CDR3. V usage is TRBV5-1 and J usage is TRBJ2-7, with a tentative D call TRBD1 (6 bases). V was trimmed by 4 bases and J by 4 bases, leaving 9 bases between them. The CDR3 spans 12 residues. Germline CDR1 is SGHRS and CDR2 is YFSETQ. CDR3 coding DNA: TGCGCCAGCAGCAGTCAGGGGTACGAGCAGTACTTC. Translating gives CASSSQGYEQYF. The full variable domain, with the rest looked up from reference TRBV5-1 and TRBJ2-7, is KAGVTQTPRYLIKTRGQQVTLSCSPISGHRSVSWYQQTPGQGLQFLFEYFSETQRNKGNFPGRFSGRQFSNSRSEMNVSTLELGDSALYLCASSSQGYEQYFGPGTRLTVT.

The chain recombines TRBV6-2 or TRBV6-3 with TRBJ2-1; TRBD1 aligns across 9 bases. Germline V gene sequence: CDR1 MNHEY, CDR2 SVGEGT. V was clipped by 6 bases and J by 6 bases; unmatched bases: 12. This CDR3 comprises 16 residues. The CDR3 DNA reads TGTGCCAGCAGCCCTTACAGGGGGCGCGATGGCAATGAGCAGTTCTTC. It translates to CASSPYRGRDGNEQFF.